Sequencing of this T cell receptor (beta chain) was carried out in a study of OX40 agonist ivuxolimab in advanced cancers. The overall study: The mean age was roughly 60 years, ranging from roughly 23 to 79, with around four fifths of participants male.

Notes on this clone: Its target is unknown.

Germline CDR1 reads MNHNS; CDR2 reads SASEGT. The CDR3 length is 14 residues. Trimming left V 5 bases short and J 3 bases short, with 13 bases between. Repertoires were generated with immunoSEQ multiplex PCR, while TCRdb's copy carries only in-frame clones and drops some. The table shows fewer than 55,000 clones, with around four fifths occurring only once. General study findings and limits: People who partly responded at 0.1-3.0 mg/kg had some of the least clonal expansion seen. In CD8+ T cells, expanded clones were on average more numerous than in CD4+.

V is TRBV6-1 and J is TRBJ1-1, with D possibly TRBD1 on 6 matching bases. The clonotype originates from an adult with an advanced solid tumor such as melanoma, head and neck, liver or kidney cancer. The specimen comprised CD4+ or CD8+ T cells sorted from blood, sampled in a trial of the OX40 agonist ivuxolimab. DNA of the CDR3: TGTGCCAGCAGTCAACAGGGCTGGGACACTGAAGCTTTCTTT. Amino acid sequence: CASSQQGWDTEAFF.